This T cell receptor (beta chain) was sequenced for a study of immune evolution from preneoplasia to lung adenocarcinoma. Sequenced by immunoSEQ multiplex PCR; TCRdb stores in-frame clones only, minus some. The table lists 5,000 or so clones, about 85% of them singletons, with less than 25% in the top ten. Of note for this clone: Its antigen is currently unknown.

General study results and limits: Later-stage lesions appeared to have more T cells, more diversity, less clonality.

The CDR3 runs to 15 residues. With 6 bases clipped from V and 4 bases from J, the junction kept 9 bases outside the gene matches. Per the germline V gene, CDR1 is MNHEY and CDR2 is SVGAGI. The TCR was taken from an older donor with lung adenocarcinoma. The chain links TRBV6-5 to TRBJ1-3; 7 nucleotides line up with TRBD1. Sequenced: FFPE adjacent normal lung tissue. CDR3 amino acids: CASRPDRAPGNTIYF. CDR3 DNA sequence: TGTGCCAGCAGACCAGACAGGGCGCCCGGAAACACCATATATTTT.